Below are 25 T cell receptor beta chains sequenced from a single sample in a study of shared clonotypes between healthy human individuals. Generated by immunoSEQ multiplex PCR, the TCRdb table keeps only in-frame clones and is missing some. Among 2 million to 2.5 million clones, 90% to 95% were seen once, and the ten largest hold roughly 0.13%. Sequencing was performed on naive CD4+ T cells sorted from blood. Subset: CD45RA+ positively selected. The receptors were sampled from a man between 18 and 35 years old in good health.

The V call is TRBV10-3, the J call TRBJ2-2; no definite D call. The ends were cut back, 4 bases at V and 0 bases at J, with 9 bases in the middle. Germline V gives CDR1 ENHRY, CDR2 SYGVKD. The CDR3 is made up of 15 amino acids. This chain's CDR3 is CAISGQSTNTGELFF. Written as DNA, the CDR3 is TGTGCCATCAGTGGGCAGTCCACGAACACCGGGGAGCTGTTTTTT.

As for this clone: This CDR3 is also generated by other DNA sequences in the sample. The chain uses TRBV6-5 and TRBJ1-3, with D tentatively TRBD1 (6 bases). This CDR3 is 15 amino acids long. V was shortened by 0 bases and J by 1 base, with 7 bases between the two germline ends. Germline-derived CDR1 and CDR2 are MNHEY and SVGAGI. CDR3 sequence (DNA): TGTGCCAGCAGTTACTCGGGGGCTTCTGGAAACACCATATATTTT. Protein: CASSYSGASGNTIYF.

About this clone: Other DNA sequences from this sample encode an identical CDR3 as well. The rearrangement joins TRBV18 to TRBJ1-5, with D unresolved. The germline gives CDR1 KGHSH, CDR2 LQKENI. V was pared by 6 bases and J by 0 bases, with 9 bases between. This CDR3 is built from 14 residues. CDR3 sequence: CASSPVDSNQPQHF. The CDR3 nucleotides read TGTGCCAGCTCCCCGGTGGATAGCAATCAGCCCCAGCATTTT.

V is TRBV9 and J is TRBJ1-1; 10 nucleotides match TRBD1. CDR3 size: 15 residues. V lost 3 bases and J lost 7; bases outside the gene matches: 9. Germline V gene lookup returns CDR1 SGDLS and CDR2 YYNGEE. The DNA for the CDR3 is TGTGCCAGCAGCGGGGAGGACAGGGGGAAAAATGAAGCTTTCTTT. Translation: CASSGEDRGKNEAFF.

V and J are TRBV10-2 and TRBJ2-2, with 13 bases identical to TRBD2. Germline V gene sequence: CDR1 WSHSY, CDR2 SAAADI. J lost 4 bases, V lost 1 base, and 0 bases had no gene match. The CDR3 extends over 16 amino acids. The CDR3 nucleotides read TGCGCCAGCAGTGAGTGGACTAGCGGGAGCACCGGGGAGCTGTTTTTT. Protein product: CASSEWTSGSTGELFF.

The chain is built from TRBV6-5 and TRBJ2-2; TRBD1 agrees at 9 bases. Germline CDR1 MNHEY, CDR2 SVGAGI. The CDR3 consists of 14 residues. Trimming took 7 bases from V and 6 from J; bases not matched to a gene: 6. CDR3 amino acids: CASTRRTGAGELFF. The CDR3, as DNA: TGTGCCAGCACCCGGAGGACAGGGGCCGGGGAGCTGTTTTTT.

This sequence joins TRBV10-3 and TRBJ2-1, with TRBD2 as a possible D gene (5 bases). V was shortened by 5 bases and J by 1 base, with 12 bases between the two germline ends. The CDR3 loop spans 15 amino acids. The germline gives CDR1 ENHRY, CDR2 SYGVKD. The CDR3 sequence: CAISSGLNSYNEQFF. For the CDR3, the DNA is TGTGCCATCAGTAGCGGCCTTAATTCCTACAATGAGCAGTTCTTC.

For the CDR3, the DNA is TGTGCCAGCAGATTCTCTAGCGGGGGCCGGGTCGAGCAGTACTTC. It codes for CASRFSSGGRVEQYF. This chain links TRBV2 with TRBJ2-7, with 10 bases lining up with TRBD2. Per the germline V gene, CDR1 is SNHLY and CDR2 is FYNNEI. CDR3 length: 15 residues. The J segment lost 6 bases and the V segment lost 6 bases, leaving 11 bases of the junction unmatched.

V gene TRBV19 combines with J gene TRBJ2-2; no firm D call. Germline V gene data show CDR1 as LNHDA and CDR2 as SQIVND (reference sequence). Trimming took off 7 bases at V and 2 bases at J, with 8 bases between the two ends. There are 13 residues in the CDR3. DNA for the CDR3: TGTGCCAGTACGAGGTTAAACACCGGGGAGCTGTTTTTT. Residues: CASTRLNTGELFF.

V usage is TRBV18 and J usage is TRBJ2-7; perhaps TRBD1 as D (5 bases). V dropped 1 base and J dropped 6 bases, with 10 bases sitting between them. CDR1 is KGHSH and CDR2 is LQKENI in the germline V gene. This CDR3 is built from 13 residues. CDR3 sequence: CASSPLPQGEQYF. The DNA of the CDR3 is TGTGCCAGCTCACCACTCCCCCAGGGCGAGCAGTACTTC. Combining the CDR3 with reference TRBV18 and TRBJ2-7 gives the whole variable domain NAGVMQNPRHLVRRRGQEARLRCSPMKGHSHVYWYRQLPEEGLKFMVYLQKENIIDESGMPKERFSAEFPKEGPSILRIQQVVRGDSAAYFCASSPLPQGEQYFGPGTRLTVT.

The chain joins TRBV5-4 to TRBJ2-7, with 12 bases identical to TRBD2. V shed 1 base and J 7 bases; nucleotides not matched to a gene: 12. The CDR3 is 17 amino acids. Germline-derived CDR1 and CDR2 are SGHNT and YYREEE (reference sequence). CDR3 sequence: CASSLRHLAGGQDEQYF. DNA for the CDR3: TGTGCCAGCAGCTTGCGCCACCTAGCGGGAGGGCAGGATGAGCAGTACTTC.

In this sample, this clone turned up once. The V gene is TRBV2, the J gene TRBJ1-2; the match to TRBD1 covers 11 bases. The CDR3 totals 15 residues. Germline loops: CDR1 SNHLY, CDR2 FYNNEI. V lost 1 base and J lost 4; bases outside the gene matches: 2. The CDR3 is CASSEGTGGGYGYTF. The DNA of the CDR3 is TGTGCCAGCAGTGAAGGGACAGGGGGCGGCTATGGCTACACCTTC. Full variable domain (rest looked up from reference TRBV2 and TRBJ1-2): EPEVTQTPSHQVTQMGQEVILRCVPISNHLYFYWYRQILGQKVEFLVSFYNNEISEKSEIFDDQFSVERPDGSNFTLKIRSTKLEDSAMYFCASSEGTGGGYGYTFGSGTRLTVV.

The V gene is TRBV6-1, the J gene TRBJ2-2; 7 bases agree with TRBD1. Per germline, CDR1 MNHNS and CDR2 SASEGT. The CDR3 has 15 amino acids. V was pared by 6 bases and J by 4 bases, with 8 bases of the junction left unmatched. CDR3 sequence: CASRVSDRVTGELFF. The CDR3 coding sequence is TGTGCCAGCAGAGTTTCCGACAGGGTCACCGGGGAGCTGTTTTTT.

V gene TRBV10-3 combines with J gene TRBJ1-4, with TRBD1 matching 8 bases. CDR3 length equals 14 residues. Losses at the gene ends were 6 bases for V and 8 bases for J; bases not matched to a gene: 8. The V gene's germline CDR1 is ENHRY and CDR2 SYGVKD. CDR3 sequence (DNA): TGTGCCATCAGGTCGGACAGGGTAGACGAAAAACTGTTTTTT. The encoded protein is CAIRSDRVDEKLFF.

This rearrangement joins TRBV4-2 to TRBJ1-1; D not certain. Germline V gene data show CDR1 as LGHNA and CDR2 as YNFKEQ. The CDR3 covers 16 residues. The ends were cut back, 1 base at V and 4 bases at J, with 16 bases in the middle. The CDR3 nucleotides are TGTGCCAGCAGCCAAGGCTTATCGGCAGGCGGCACTGAAGCTTTCTTT. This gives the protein CASSQGLSAGGTEAFF.

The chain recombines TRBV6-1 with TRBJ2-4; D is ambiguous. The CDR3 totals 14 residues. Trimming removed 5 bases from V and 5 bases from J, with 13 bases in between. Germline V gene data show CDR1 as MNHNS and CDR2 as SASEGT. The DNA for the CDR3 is TGTGCCAGCAGTCCAGGCCCTCCCCAAAACATTCAGTACTTC. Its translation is CASSPGPPQNIQYF.

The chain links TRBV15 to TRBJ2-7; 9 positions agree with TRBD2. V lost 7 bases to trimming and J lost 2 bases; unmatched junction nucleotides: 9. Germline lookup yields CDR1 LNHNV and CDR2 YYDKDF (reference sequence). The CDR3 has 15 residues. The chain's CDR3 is CATKSELAGTYEQYF. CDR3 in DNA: TGTGCCACCAAATCGGAGCTAGCGGGGACCTACGAGCAGTACTTC.

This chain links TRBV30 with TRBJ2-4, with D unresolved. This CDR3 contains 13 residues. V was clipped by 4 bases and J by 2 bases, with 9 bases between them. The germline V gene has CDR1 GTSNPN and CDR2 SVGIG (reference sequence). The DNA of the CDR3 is TGTGCCTGGAATGGTGGGACCAAAAACATTCAGTACTTC. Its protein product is CAWNGGTKNIQYF. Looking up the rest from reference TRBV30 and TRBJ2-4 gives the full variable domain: SQTIHQWPATLVQPVGSPLSLECTVEGTSNPNLYWYRQAAGRGLQLLFYSVGIGQISSEVPQNLSASRPQDRQFILSSKKLLLSDSGFYLCAWNGGTKNIQYFGAGTRLSVL.

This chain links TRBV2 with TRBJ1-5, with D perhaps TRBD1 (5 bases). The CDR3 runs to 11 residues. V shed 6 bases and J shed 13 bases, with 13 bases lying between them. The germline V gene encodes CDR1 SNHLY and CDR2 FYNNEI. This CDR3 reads CASSGTASQHF. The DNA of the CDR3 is TGTGCCAGCAGCGGGACCGCCTCACAGCATTTT.

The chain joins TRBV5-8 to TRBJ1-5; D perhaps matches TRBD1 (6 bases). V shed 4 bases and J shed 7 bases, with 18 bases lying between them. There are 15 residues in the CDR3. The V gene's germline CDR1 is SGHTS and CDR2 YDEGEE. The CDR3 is CASSPLVGGHQPQHF. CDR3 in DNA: TGTGCCAGCAGCCCGTTGGTGGGGGGCCACCAGCCCCAGCATTTT.

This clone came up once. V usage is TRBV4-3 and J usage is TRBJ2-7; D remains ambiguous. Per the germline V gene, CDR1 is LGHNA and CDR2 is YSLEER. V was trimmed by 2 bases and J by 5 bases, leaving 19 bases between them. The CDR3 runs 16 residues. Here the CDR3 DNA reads TGCGCCAGCAGCCAAAAGCCTAGGGCTCCCGGCCACGAGCAGTACTTC. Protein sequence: CASSQKPRAPGHEQYF.

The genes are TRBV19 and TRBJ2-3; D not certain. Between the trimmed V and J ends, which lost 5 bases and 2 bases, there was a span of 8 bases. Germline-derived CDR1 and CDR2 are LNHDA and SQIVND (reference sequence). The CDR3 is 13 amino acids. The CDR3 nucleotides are TGTGCCAGTAGTGTGACAACCACAGATACGCAGTATTTT. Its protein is CASSVTTTDTQYF.

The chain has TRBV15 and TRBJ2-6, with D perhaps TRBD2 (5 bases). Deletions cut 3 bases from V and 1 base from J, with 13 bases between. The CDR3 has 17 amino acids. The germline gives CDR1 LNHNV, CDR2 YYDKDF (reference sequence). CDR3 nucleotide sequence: TGTGCCACCAGCAGGGTCTCGAGGGAGTCTGGGGCCAACGTCCTGACTTTC. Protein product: CATSRVSRESGANVLTF.

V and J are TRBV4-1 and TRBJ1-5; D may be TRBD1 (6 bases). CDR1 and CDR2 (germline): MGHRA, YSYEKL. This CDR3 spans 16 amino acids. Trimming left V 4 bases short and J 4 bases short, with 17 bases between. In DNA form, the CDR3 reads TGCGCCAGCAGCCCTCATGAAACAGGGATAAATCAGCCCCAGCATTTT. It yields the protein CASSPHETGINQPQHF.

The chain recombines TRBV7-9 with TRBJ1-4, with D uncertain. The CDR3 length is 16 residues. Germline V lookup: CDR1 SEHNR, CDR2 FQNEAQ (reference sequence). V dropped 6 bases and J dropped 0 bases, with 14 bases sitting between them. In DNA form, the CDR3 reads TGTGCCAGCAGTCCAAAAGGGTTCTCAACTAATGAAAAACTGTTTTTT. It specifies CASSPKGFSTNEKLFF.